This T cell receptor beta chain was sequenced for a study of blood T cell repertoires in COVID-19. This clone appeared once. Trimming took 4 bases from V and 4 from J, leaving 23 bases between them. This CDR3 contains 18 residues. Germline V lookup: CDR1 SGHTA, CDR2 FQGNSA. The study counted Cohort 3 donors as recovered given two negative PCRs, clearance, or symptom resolution. TCRdb keeps only in-frame clones here, not all; method: immunoSEQ multiplex PCR. The sample gives fewer than 500,000 clones, more than 75% of which show up once; under 1.5% is in the top ten. The sequence derives from a man aged 30-40 years who had recovered from COVID-19. The chain links TRBV7-2 to TRBJ2-1; weak D call: TRBD2 (6 bases). Sample: PBMCs or T cells enriched from blood (not recorded which). For the CDR3, the DNA is TGTGCCAGCAGCTCGGCCCAGACTAGTAATTGGGGATACAATGAGCAGTTCTTC. It is translated as CASSSAQTSNWGYNEQFF.